This T cell receptor (beta chain) was profiled in a study of T-cell memory formation after mild COVID-19. Study-level information: TCR clustering was largely donor specific.

This clonotype was counted between two and nine times. Its target is unknown. UMIs and sample barcodes were carried by the TCR alpha and TCR beta cDNA libraries that 5'RACE produced using constant-segment primers. Via MiXCR, TCRdb re-called the 5' RACE reads, giving one row per CDR3 protein. Among around 250,000 distinct CDR3 sequences, approximately 10% were seen once, and the ten largest hold 20% to 25%. Study results and caveats: Later expanders leaned CD4+, whereas day 15 to 85 contracting clones were balanced CD4/CD8.

The CDR3 is 14 residues long. Trimming took 0 bases from V and 4 from J, leaving 9 bases between them. Looked up from germline, CDR1 is SGHTA and CDR2 is FQGTGA. The V gene is TRBV7-3, the J gene TRBJ2-5, with a tentative D call TRBD1 (6 bases). The sequence was collected from a man between 18 and 35 years old who had mild COVID-19 (a few samples of this study predate the infection). Cell type and time point are not known. Input material: PBMCs or a T cell subset sorted from them (not recorded which). The CDR3: CASSLTTGSETQYF. In DNA, the CDR3 is TGTGCCAGCAGCTTAACGACAGGTTCAGAGACCCAGTACTTC.